This entry is about one TCR beta chain. Its antigen is undetermined. J gave up 4 bases and V 0 bases, and 5 bases lay outside the gene matches. The CDR3 is 17 amino acids. CDR1 is LGHNA and CDR2 is YNFKEQ in the germline V gene. The study ran its PCR with 60 Vbeta and 13 Jbeta primers. TCRdb's table, derived via immunoSEQ multiplex PCR, lists solely in-frame clones and lacks some. This sample has roughly 100,000 clones, with just over 75% found just once. This entry comes from a study of cytomegalovirus exposure and HLA in healthy donors. Study observations and caveats: Per a prior analysis, the majority of TCR beta V segments were productive roughly 87% or roughly 30% of the time. In a later analysis, DRB1 alleles had the most associated TCRs; HLA-C alleles the fewest. Later analysis identified a missense DCLRE1C variant that was linked to TCR beta V- and J-gene trimming.

The TCR originated in a middle-aged man in good health and CMV-seropositive. The chain links TRBV4-2 to TRBJ2-7; 14 bases match TRBD2. The sample taken for sequencing was PBMCs. CDR3 residues: CASSQDAGTSGSYEQYF. In DNA, the CDR3 is TGTGCCAGCAGCCAAGATGCCGGGACTAGCGGGAGTTACGAGCAGTACTTC.